This TCR beta chain was documented in a study of glioma-infiltrating T cells (dated by TCRdb to between 2015 and 2016). Regarding the research as a whole: The study sequenced TCR alpha- and beta-chain repertoires from glioma tissue, from non-neoplastic brain tissue and from matched peripheral blood mononuclear cells. To measure how far tissue and blood T-cell populations diverged, each tissue-infiltrating repertoire was compared against the peripheral blood repertoire of the same patient. Three low-grade glioma patients, 7 to 9 primary glioblastoma patients and three non-glioma patients contributing non-neoplastic brain tissue were included in the paired cohort.

This clonotype was detected many times. Its antigen is unknown. Base qualities are not recorded, but no much larger clone differs from it by a single base. TCR alpha and beta CDR3 regions were amplified with the iRepertoire nested amplicon-rescue multiplex PCR (arm-PCR) platform from RNA. The input for one-step reverse transcription and amplification was about 90-400 ng of tissue mRNA or PBMC total RNA. After bead purification, a secondary multiplex PCR added Illumina adapters, and libraries were gel-purified between 200 and 400 bp. Internal 6-nucleotide barcodes were carried by the libraries and were used for demultiplexing. Libraries were sequenced on an Illumina MiSeq with 2x220 or 2x250 nucleotide paired-end reads. The study's processing was this. Paired reads were merged with FLASH 1.2.11 and aligned to the GRCh37 human genome with BWA-MEM before extracting TRA and TRB reads. For V and J assignment, an IMGT-derived reference of cassette sequences and CDR3 motifs that included pseudogenes was used. Reads were translated in three frames, and productive CDR3s were defined by a C…FGXG motif without stop codons. Unique combinations of V-J cassette pair and CDR3 amino acid sequence were defined as clonotypes. Hamming distance filtering was applied to reads, with thresholds set by the sequence error rate of each sample in mapped regions. In-frame beta chains were kept once TCRdb had trimmed the public reads at Q25 with fastp and called clones with MiXCR. Each entry is one CDR3 protein sequence, shown with its most common DNA and genes. TCRdb assigned the V and J calls; the authors' analysis was not used. Recorded for this sample are 95,000 to 150,000 distinct CDR3 sequences; more than 20% of them occurred a single time. The ten biggest clones cover nearly 15% of the sample.

The germline V gene (reference sequence) provides CDR1 DFQATT and CDR2 SNEGSKA. The CDR3 measures 11 amino acids from cysteine to phenylalanine. Only CDR3 DNA remains: 33 bases, in frame from the first base. Between the V and J ends, shortened by 0 bases and 3 bases respectively, the junction contains 3 bases. The investigation overall reported the following: VJ-independent divergence between tissue and blood was below expectation in non-neoplastic patients but above expectation in all gliomas, especially low-grade gliomas. Only a very small number of CDR3 sequences turned up in both tissue and blood, a result put down to high CDR3 diversity combined with limited sampling. Small numbers underpinned the group comparisons: eight or nine glioblastoma patients, three low-grade glioma patients and three non-neoplastic patients.

The sequenced sample was glioma tissue, nonneoplastic brain tissue, or PBMCs (not recorded which). The chain was built from TRBV20-1 and TRBJ2-7; the D gene remains uncertain. This TCR derives from a human donor with low-grade glioma or glioblastoma, undergoing nonglioma brain surgery, or in good health (not recorded which). The CDR3 amino acid sequence is: CSARESYEQYF. In nucleotide form, the sequence is TGCAGTGCTAGAGAAAGCTACGAGCAGTACTTC.